The clone carrying this TCR beta chain came up once. Profiling relied on immunoSEQ multiplex PCR, and the TCRdb table lists in-frame clones only, not all of them. The table includes approximately 110,000 clones, approximately 81% detected once. The data stem from a study of blood T cell repertoires in COVID-19. Study at large: The origin of the acute and convalescent COVID-19 samples was the United States, Italy and Spain.

Material for sequencing was peripheral blood. The origin of this receptor is a man aged 35 to 55 with acute or convalescent COVID-19.

The CDR3 coding sequence is TGTGCCAGTAGTAAGGGACATGATAGCAATCAGCCCCAGCATTTT. Amino acids: CASSKGHDSNQPQHF. The rearrangement uses TRBV19 and TRBJ1-5, with D possibly matching TRBD1 (6 bases). The length of the CDR3 is 15 residues. Trimming took off 4 bases at V and 0 bases at J, with 10 bases between the two ends. CDR1 and CDR2 from the germline V gene are LNHDA and SQIVND (reference sequence).